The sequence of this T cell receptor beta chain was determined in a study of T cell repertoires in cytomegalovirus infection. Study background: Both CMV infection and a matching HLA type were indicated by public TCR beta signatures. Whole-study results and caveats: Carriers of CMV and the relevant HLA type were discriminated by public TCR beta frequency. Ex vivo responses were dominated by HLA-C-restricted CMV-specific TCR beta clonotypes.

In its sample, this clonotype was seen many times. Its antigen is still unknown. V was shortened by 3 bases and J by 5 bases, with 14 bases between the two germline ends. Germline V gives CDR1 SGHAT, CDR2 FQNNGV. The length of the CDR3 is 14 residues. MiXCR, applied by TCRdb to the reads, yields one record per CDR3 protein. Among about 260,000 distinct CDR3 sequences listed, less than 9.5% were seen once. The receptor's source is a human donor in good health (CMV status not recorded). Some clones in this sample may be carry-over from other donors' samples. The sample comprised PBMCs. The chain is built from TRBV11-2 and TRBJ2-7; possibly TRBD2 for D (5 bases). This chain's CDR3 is CASSLDGDGDEQYF. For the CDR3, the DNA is TGTGCCAGCAGCTTGGACGGCGACGGGGACGAGCAGTACTTC.